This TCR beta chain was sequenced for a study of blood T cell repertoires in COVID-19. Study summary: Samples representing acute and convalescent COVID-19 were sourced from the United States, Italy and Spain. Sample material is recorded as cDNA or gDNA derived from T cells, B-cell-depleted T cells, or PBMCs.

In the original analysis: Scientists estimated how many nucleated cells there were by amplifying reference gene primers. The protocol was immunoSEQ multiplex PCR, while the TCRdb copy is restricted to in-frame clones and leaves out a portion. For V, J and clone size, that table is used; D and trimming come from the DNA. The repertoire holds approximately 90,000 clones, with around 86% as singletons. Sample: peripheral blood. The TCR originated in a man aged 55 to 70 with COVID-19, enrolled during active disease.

As DNA, the CDR3 is TGCGCCAGCAGCTTGGCTAGTCCCGAAGAGACCCAGTACTTC. The encoded protein is CASSLASPEETQYF. V gene TRBV5-1 combines with J gene TRBJ2-5; D is uncertain. The germline CDR1 and CDR2 sequences are SGHRS and YFSETQ. V was clipped by 0 bases and J by 3 bases, with 9 bases between them. This CDR3 has 14 residues.